Described below is a single T cell receptor (beta chain) sequence and its context. Using its own MiXCR run on the RT-PCR reads, TCRdb lists one record per CDR3 protein. In the table there are roughly 250,000 distinct CDR3 sequences, 14% of which are singletons. This sample is drawn from a study of patients and donors after allogeneic stem cell transplantation. The germline V gene has CDR1 SGDLS and CDR2 YYNGEE. V lost 3 bases and J 0 bases, leaving 15 bases between the germline ends. This CDR3 comprises 16 residues. The sequencing input was blood, either unsorted or a sorted T cell fraction (not recorded which). The sequence derives from a human donor who was either an allogeneic HSCT recipient or a stem cell or donor lymphocyte infusion donor (not recorded which). It is not recorded whose cells these are; they may come from a transplant donor. The chain couples TRBV9 to TRBJ1-1; D may be TRBD1 (5 bases). The CDR3 coding sequence is TGTGCCAGCAGCGGAGCGCTCCGGGGGGTGAACACTGAAGCTTTCTTT. Translating gives CASSGALRGVNTEAFF. Full variable domain (rest looked up from reference TRBV9 and TRBJ1-1): DSGVTQTPKHLITATGQRVTLRCSPRSGDLSVYWYQQSLDQGLQFLIQYYNGEERAKGNILERFSAQQFPDLHSELNLSSLELGDSALYFCASSGALRGVNTEAFFGQGTRLTVV.